The clone carrying this T cell receptor (beta chain) came up a few times. Its specificity is unknown. CDR1 and CDR2 from the germline V gene are SGHTA and FQGNSA. With 3 bases clipped from V and 5 bases from J, the junction kept 6 bases outside the gene matches. This CDR3 has 15 residues. The data were obtained in a study of response to subunit inactivated influenza vaccine. Regarding the study as a whole: Authors suggested each seasonal influenza vaccination recruits few new T cells.

In TCRdb, the RT-PCR reads were re-called with MiXCR into one record per CDR3 protein. The sample contains 490,000 or so distinct CDR3 sequences, less than 8% of which appear only once. Here the sequenced sample was PBMCs from blood, taken less than 30 months after vaccination. The origin of this receptor is a man between 50 and 70 years old who received an inactivated influenza vaccine. The chain recombines TRBV7-2 with TRBJ2-2; TRBD1 aligns across 7 bases. The CDR3 region is CASSLKGAWTGELFF. CDR3 DNA: TGTGCCAGCAGCTTGAAGGGGGCATGGACCGGGGAGCTGTTTTTT.